The clone carrying this T cell receptor beta chain was counted a single time. This entry comes from a study of blood T cell repertoires in COVID-19. Across the whole study: Italy, Spain and the United States were the sources of the convalescent and acute COVID-19 samples. From T cells, B-cell-depleted T cells, or PBMCs came the material, which was cDNA or gDNA.

Assay used: immunoSEQ multiplex PCR; TCRdb lists only in-frame clones, some missing. The repertoire holds about 230,000 clones, with 70% to 90% as singletons. The CDR3 length is 14 residues. V was pared by 0 bases and J by 3 bases, with 6 bases between. The germline V gene encodes CDR1 MNHEY and CDR2 SVGAGI. Seattle enrolled patients during active infection and tracked them longitudinally. The J gene is TRBJ1-5, the V gene TRBV6-5; D not certain. The clonotype originates from a man aged 50-60 years with COVID-19, enrolled during active disease. Sequencing used peripheral blood. The CDR3 nucleotides are TGTGCCAGCAGTTACTCTGCAGACAATCAGCCCCAGCATTTT. This encodes CASSYSADNQPQHF.